The 24 T cell receptor beta chains listed next were all sequenced from one sample in a study of T cells in Graves' hyperthyroidism and ophthalmopathy. Amplified TCR beta CDR3 regions derived from RNA transcripts. Using the HTBI primer set, a first-round RT-PCR was run on the TCR CDR3. TCRdb fed the multiplex PCR reads into MiXCR, producing one record per CDR3 protein. The sample has approximately 570,000 distinct CDR3 sequences, just under 20% seen once. The sequenced material came from blood. These receptors all stem from a man aged 35 to 55 with Graves' ophthalmopathy.

This chain joins TRBV9 and TRBJ2-3; 9 positions agree with TRBD2. The germline V gene has CDR1 SGDLS and CDR2 YYNGEE. This CDR3 has 16 residues. With V trimmed by 0 bases and J by 1 base, 3 bases remained unmatched. The CDR3 region has the DNA TGTGCCAGCAGCGTAGAAGCGGGGGGAGGCACAGATACGCAGTATTTT. Residues: CASSVEAGGGTDTQYF.

This clonotype was found many times. This sequence joins TRBV11-2 and TRBJ2-1, with 14 bases matching TRBD2. The CDR3 spans 18 residues. Germline CDR1 is SGHAT and CDR2 is FQNNGV. V dropped 3 bases and J dropped 7; count of bases not matched to a gene: 11. CDR3: CASSFPDGLAGGGNEQFF. The CDR3 nucleotides are TGTGCCAGCAGCTTCCCAGACGGACTAGCGGGAGGCGGAAATGAGCAGTTCTTC. The complete variable domain, with remaining parts taken from reference TRBV11-2 and TRBJ2-1, reads EAGVAQSPRYKIIEKRQSVAFWCNPISGHATLYWYQQILGQGPKLLIQFQNNGVVDDSQLPKDRFSAERLKGVDSTLKIQPAKLEDSAVYLCASSFPDGLAGGGNEQFFGPGTRLTVL.

A few counts support this clonotype. The rearrangement uses TRBV20-1 and TRBJ2-5, with D possibly being TRBD1 (6 bases). This CDR3 is built from 14 residues. Germline loops: CDR1 DFQATT, CDR2 SNEGSKA (reference sequence). V was clipped by 3 bases and J by 5 bases, with 16 bases between them. CDR3 nucleotide sequence: TGCAGTGCTAGCAGAGGGGGTGGTGGGGAGACCCAGTACTTC. It is translated as CSASRGGGGETQYF.

In this sample, this clonotype turned up a few times. The chain combines TRBV6-2 or TRBV6-3 with TRBJ2-6; no clear D. In germline, CDR1 is MNHEY, CDR2 SVGEGT. This CDR3 region has 15 residues. V was clipped by 8 bases and J by 0 bases, with 11 bases between them. This CDR3 reads CASRDTVSGANVLTF. The CDR3 nucleotides are TGTGCCAGCCGTGATACAGTCTCTGGGGCCAACGTCCTGACTTTC.

The rearrangement joins TRBV18 to TRBJ1-1, with D possibly being TRBD1 (5 bases). V dropped 3 bases and J dropped 6 bases, with 20 bases sitting between them. Per the germline V gene, CDR1 is KGHSH and CDR2 is LQKENI. The CDR3 covers 16 residues. CDR3 DNA sequence: TGTGCCAGCTCACCCCTCGGCACAGGTGGGAGAGCTGAAGCTTTCTTT. This encodes CASSPLGTGGRAEAFF.

This clonotype appeared many times. The chain has TRBV7-2 and TRBJ2-3; D gene unclear. Trimming removed 4 bases from V and 1 base from J, with 12 bases in between. Looked up from germline, CDR1 is SGHTA and CDR2 is FQGNSA. The CDR3 has 15 amino acids. The CDR3 spells CASSSTYSRTDTQYF. CDR3 sequence (DNA): TGTGCCAGCAGCTCTACTTATAGCCGCACAGATACGCAGTATTTT.

The chain employs TRBV28 and TRBJ1-2, with unresolved D. Germline CDR1 reads MDHEN; CDR2 reads SYDVKM. CDR3 length: 13 amino acids. V gave up 2 bases and J gave up 6 bases, with 10 bases separating them. DNA of the CDR3: TGTGCCAGCAGTTTAAGGGTCGCGGATGGCTACACCTTC. Encoded protein: CASSLRVADGYTF.

This chain joins TRBV20-1 and TRBJ2-3; D is perhaps TRBD2 (5 bases). The V gene lost 3 bases and the J gene lost 4 bases, with 8 bases spanning the gap. From germline, CDR1 is DFQATT and CDR2 SNEGSKA (reference sequence). The CDR3 extends over 12 amino acids. The CDR3 DNA reads TGCAGTGCTAGCCGAGGGCCAGATACGCAGTATTTT. Protein product: CSASRGPDTQYF.

This chain connects TRBV30 to TRBJ2-7; 8 nucleotides match TRBD1. Germline V gene sequence: CDR1 GTSNPN, CDR2 SVGIG (reference sequence). With V trimmed by 2 bases and J by 2 bases, 8 bases remained unmatched. The CDR3 extends over 15 amino acids. CDR3: CAWSTPGTGPYEQYF. The DNA of the CDR3 is TGTGCCTGGAGTACACCCGGGACAGGTCCCTACGAGCAGTACTTC.

This clonotype has ten or more counts. The chain is built from TRBV14 and TRBJ2-2; D gene uncertain. In germline, CDR1 is SGHDN, CDR2 FVKESK. V lost 1 base and J lost 4, with 7 bases in between. The CDR3 extends over 14 amino acids. The CDR3 loop reads CASSQALRTGELFF. CDR3 nucleotides: TGTGCCAGCAGCCAAGCCCTTCGCACCGGGGAGCTGTTTTTT.

In its sample, this clonotype was seen once. The chain uses TRBV4-3 and TRBJ2-4; 10 bases are a match to TRBD1. The junction had 4 bases not matched to a gene; V was cut back by 1 base and J by 4 bases. CDR3 size: 16 residues. Per the germline V gene, CDR1 is LGHNA and CDR2 is YSLEER. For the CDR3, the DNA is TGCGCCAGCAGCCAAGGACTGGGACAGGGGAAAAACATTCAGTACTTC. It yields the protein CASSQGLGQGKNIQYF.

This clonotype was counted ten times or more. This chain connects TRBV2 to TRBJ2-6, with D uncertain. The V gene lost 4 bases and the J gene lost 0 bases, with 4 bases spanning the gap. The CDR3 consists of 14 residues. CDR1 SNHLY and CDR2 FYNNEI come from the germline V gene. The DNA of the CDR3 is TGTGCCAGCAGTGGACTCTCTGGGGCCAACGTCCTGACTTTC. This codes for CASSGLSGANVLTF.

J is TRBJ1-2 and V is TRBV9, with TRBD1 matching 9 bases. The length of the CDR3 is 14 residues. V was clipped by 3 bases and J by 7 bases; unmatched bases: 7. The germline V gene has CDR1 SGDLS and CDR2 YYNGEE. The CDR3 sequence: CASSAGQGAGGYTF. CDR3 in DNA: TGTGCCAGCAGCGCGGGACAGGGTGCCGGTGGCTACACCTTC.

This chain connects TRBV28 to TRBJ1-2; D is ambiguous. Trimming pared 2 bases from V and 2 bases from J, leaving 6 bases between. Germline V gene data show CDR1 as MDHEN and CDR2 as SYDVKM. There are 13 residues in the CDR3. CDR3 nucleotides: TGTGCCAGCAGTTTACAGCTGAACTATGGCTACACCTTC. Its protein product is CASSLQLNYGYTF.

This clonotype was detected a few times. The V and J genes are TRBV30 and TRBJ2-7, with D perhaps TRBD2 (6 bases). The CDR3 contains 13 residues. V was pared by 0 bases and J by 3 bases, with 9 bases between. The germline gives CDR1 GTSNPN, CDR2 SVGIG (reference sequence). CDR3 in DNA: TGTGCCTGGAGTGTTAGGCGGGACTACGAGCAGTACTTC. It encodes CAWSVRRDYEQYF.

This clonotype was counted many times. The rearrangement uses TRBV7-8 and TRBJ1-2; D unclear. This CDR3 region has 13 residues. With 6 bases removed from V and 7 bases from J, the gap between germline ends came to 15 bases. Germline CDR1 reads SGHVS; CDR2 reads FQNEAQ. This CDR3 is CASSSPVGAGYTF. CDR3 DNA sequence: TGTGCCAGCAGTTCCCCCGTGGGCGCTGGCTACACCTTC.

This clonotype was seen only a few times. V is TRBV6-2 or TRBV6-3 and J is TRBJ2-7; 7 positions agree with TRBD1. The CDR3 consists of 14 residues. V shed 10 bases and J 0 bases; nucleotides not matched to a gene: 9. Germline-derived CDR1 and CDR2 are MNHEY and SVGEGT. CDR3 bases: TGTGCCATCAAGAACAGGGGTACCTCCTACGAGCAGTACTTC. Translating gives CAIKNRGTSYEQYF.

The table lists this clonotype with many counts. The CDR3 sequence is CASSLVMGPSYEQYF. For the CDR3, the DNA is TGTGCCAGCAGCTTAGTGATGGGACCCTCCTACGAGCAGTACTTC. This chain connects TRBV7-6 to TRBJ2-7; D assignment may be TRBD1 or TRBD2 (5 bases each). The CDR3 is 15 residues long. V lost 1 base and J lost 0, with 10 bases in between. Germline lookup yields CDR1 SGHVS and CDR2 FNYEAQ.

This clonotype was picked up one time. One junction end disagrees with the germline gene, perhaps due to a read error. The rearrangement links TRBV30 to TRBJ2-7; the D gene is possibly TRBD2 (6 bases). The germline V gene encodes CDR1 GTSNPN and CDR2 SVGIG (reference sequence). The CDR3 length is 12 residues. The CDR3 loop is CAWSLEDYGQYF. CDR3 in DNA: TGTGCCTGGTCCCTGGAGGACTACGGGCAGTACTTC.

This clonotype was found a few times. This rearrangement joins TRBV5-1 to TRBJ1-5; D ambiguous. CDR3 length equals 15 residues. CDR1 is SGHRS, CDR2 YFSETQ, per germline. The V and J ends lost 0 bases and 4 bases respectively, with 11 bases between them. The CDR3 region is CASSLEGNPNQPQHF. In nucleotides, the CDR3 is TGCGCCAGCAGCTTGGAGGGTAACCCAAATCAGCCCCAGCATTTT.

This clonotype was picked up many times. The chain couples TRBV13 to TRBJ2-3; D is unresolved. Trimming removed 5 bases at V and 3 bases at J, with 9 bases between. The germline CDR1 and CDR2 sequences are PRHDT and FYEKMQ (reference sequence). The length of the CDR3 is 13 residues. The CDR3 region has the DNA TGTGCCAGCAGCCTTACCATAACAGATACGCAGTATTTT. As protein: CASSLTITDTQYF.

This clonotype was picked up a small number of times. The J gene is TRBJ2-7, the V gene TRBV20-1, with D perhaps TRBD1 or TRBD2 (5 bases each). Germline lookup yields CDR1 DFQATT and CDR2 SNEGSKA (reference sequence). Trimming took 8 bases from V and 3 from J, leaving 17 bases between them. This CDR3 has 13 residues. This CDR3 reads CSPTSAGSYEQYF. CDR3 nucleotide sequence: TGCAGTCCTACCTCGGCAGGGAGCTACGAGCAGTACTTC.

This clonotype was counted ten times or more. This sequence joins TRBV28 and TRBJ2-3; no clear D. Germline CDR1 is MDHEN and CDR2 is SYDVKM. The CDR3 length is 15 residues. V lost 3 bases to trimming and J lost 3 bases, with 13 bases between them. The CDR3 here is CASSFENTKTDTQYF. The CDR3 DNA is TGTGCCAGCAGTTTTGAAAACACCAAGACAGATACGCAGTATTTT.

This clonotype was detected many times. This sequence joins TRBV27 and TRBJ1-2; D call uncertain. V was cut by 3 bases and J by 6 bases, with 17 bases left in between. This CDR3 contains 15 residues. The germline CDR1 and CDR2 sequences are MNHEY and SMNVEV (reference sequence). CDR3 sequence (DNA): TGTGCCAGCAGTTTCCTCGAGAGGCAACGGGATGGCTACACCTTC. Translation: CASSFLERQRDGYTF.